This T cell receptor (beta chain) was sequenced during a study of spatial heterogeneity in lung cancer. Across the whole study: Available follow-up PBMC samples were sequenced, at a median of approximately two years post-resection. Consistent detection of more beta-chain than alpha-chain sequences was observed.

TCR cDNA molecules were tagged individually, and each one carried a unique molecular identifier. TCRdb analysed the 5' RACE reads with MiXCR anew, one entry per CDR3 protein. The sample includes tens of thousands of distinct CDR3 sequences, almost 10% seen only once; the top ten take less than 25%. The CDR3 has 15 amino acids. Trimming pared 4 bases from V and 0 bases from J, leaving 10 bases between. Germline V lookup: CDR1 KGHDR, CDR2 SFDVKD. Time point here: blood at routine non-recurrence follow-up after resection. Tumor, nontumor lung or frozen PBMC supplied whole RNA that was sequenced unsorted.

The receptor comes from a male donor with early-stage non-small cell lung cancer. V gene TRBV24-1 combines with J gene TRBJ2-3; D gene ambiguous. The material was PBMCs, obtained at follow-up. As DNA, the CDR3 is TGTGCCACCAGTGAAACTGGTCCGAGCACAGATACGCAGTATTTT. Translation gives CATSETGPSTDTQYF.